Presented here are 11 T cell receptor beta chains from one specimen sequenced in a study of blood T cell repertoires in COVID-19. Measured with immunoSEQ multiplex PCR; TCRdb has only the in-frame clones, and not every one. The sample has about 150,000 clones, around 90% seen once; the top ten hold less than 0.6%. Sequencing used peripheral blood. The receptors were gathered from a man in his forties or fifties with acute or convalescent COVID-19.

The chain links TRBV19 to TRBJ2-1; 9 bases align to TRBD1. The CDR3 is 14 amino acids. V shed 6 bases and J 8 bases; nucleotides not matched to a gene: 8. The germline V gene encodes CDR1 LNHDA and CDR2 SQIVND (reference sequence). The CDR3 loop reads CASRRDRVRDEQFF. CDR3 coding DNA: TGTGCCAGTAGAAGGGACAGGGTGAGGGATGAGCAGTTCTTC.

The V and J genes are TRBV29-1 and TRBJ2-7, with 14 nucleotides matching TRBD2. Germline lookup yields CDR1 SQVTM and CDR2 ANQGSEA. The CDR3 extends over 18 amino acids. V trimming: 3 bases; J trimming: 6 bases; junction bases outside the gene matches: 16. The CDR3 region has the DNA TGCAGCGTTGAGAGTCCCGGGACTAGCGGGAGAATTCGCGTCGAGCAGTACTTC. It specifies CSVESPGTSGRIRVEQYF.

This CDR3 is CATEDYSYEQYF. DNA of the CDR3: TGTGCCACCGAGGATTACTCCTACGAGCAGTACTTC. This chain joins TRBV24-1 and TRBJ2-7; D is unresolved. This CDR3 is 12 amino acids long. The germline CDR1 and CDR2 sequences are KGHDR and SFDVKD. V lost 9 bases to trimming and J lost 0 bases, with 8 bases between them.

V and J are TRBV28 and TRBJ2-7; 8 bases are shared with TRBD1. This CDR3 is built from 15 residues. Trimming cost V 5 bases and J 2 bases; bases outside gene matches: 8. Germline assignment: CDR1 MDHEN and CDR2 SYDVKM. CDR3 sequence: CASSRDRGPTYEQYF. The DNA for the CDR3 is TGTGCCAGCAGTCGCGACAGGGGACCTACCTACGAGCAGTACTTC.

The chain is built from TRBV5-4 and TRBJ2-3, with D hard to call. V was shortened by 3 bases and J by 5 bases, with 4 bases between the two germline ends. Germline CDR1 is SGHNT and CDR2 is YYREEE (reference sequence). The CDR3 consists of 11 residues. CDR3 residues: CASSSKDTQYF. In DNA, the CDR3 is TGTGCCAGCAGCTCCAAAGATACGCAGTATTTT.

This clone was found once. The rearrangement uses TRBV5-8 and TRBJ1-2; the match to TRBD1 covers 7 bases. This CDR3 has 16 residues. With 0 bases clipped from V and 2 bases from J, the junction kept 7 bases outside the gene matches. Germline-derived CDR1 and CDR2 are SGHTS and YDEGEE. The CDR3 nucleotides read TGTGCCAGCAGCTTGGGGGGACAGAGCCGAAACTATGGCTACACCTTC. Its translation is CASSLGGQSRNYGYTF. The variable domain in full, completed from reference TRBV5-8 and TRBJ1-2, reads EAGVTQSPTHLIKTRGQQATLRCSPISGHTSVYWYQQALGLGLQFLLWYDEGEERNRGNFPPRFSGRQFPNYSSELNVNALELEDSALYLCASSLGGQSRNYGYTFGSGTRLTVV.

The chain uses TRBV29-1 and TRBJ2-3, with D possibly matching TRBD2 (6 bases). Trimming left V 4 bases short and J 3 bases short, with 11 bases between. Germline lookup yields CDR1 SQVTM and CDR2 ANQGSEA. This CDR3 comprises 13 residues. The DNA of the CDR3 is TGCAGCGTTGTTGGAGGGGCTACAGATACGCAGTATTTT. Translated, it gives CSVVGGATDTQYF.

This clone was observed a handful of times. This chain connects TRBV18 to TRBJ1-2, with 8 bases matching TRBD1. Germline loops: CDR1 KGHSH, CDR2 LQKENI. V shed 3 bases and J 4 bases; nucleotides not matched to a gene: 10. This CDR3 has 16 amino acids. For the CDR3, the DNA is TGTGCCAGCTCACCCACGGGGGCAGGGGGCGCCTATGGCTACACCTTC. This translates into CASSPTGAGGAYGYTF.

The genes are TRBV10-1 and TRBJ2-2; tentative D call: TRBD2 (5 bases). With 3 bases removed from V and 6 bases from J, the gap between germline ends came to 8 bases. Germline-derived CDR1 and CDR2 are WNHNN and SYGVQD (reference sequence). The CDR3 consists of 13 residues. CDR3 coding DNA: TGCGCCAGCAGTGAATGGGGAGCCGGGGAGCTGTTTTTT. Protein: CASSEWGAGELFF.

The V and J genes are TRBV6-5 and TRBJ1-5; TRBD1 aligns across 8 bases. The CDR3 is 15 residues long. CDR1 and CDR2 from the germline V gene are MNHEY and SVGAGI. V was clipped by 6 bases and J by 6 bases; unmatched bases: 10. The CDR3 loop is CASSWTGSGSQPQHF. The DNA of the CDR3 is TGTGCCAGCAGCTGGACAGGGTCGGGAAGTCAGCCCCAGCATTTT.

The table lists this clone with a count of one. The chain is built from TRBV28 and TRBJ1-4, with TRBD1 matching 12 bases. CDR1 MDHEN and CDR2 SYDVKM come from the germline V gene. The CDR3 consists of 16 residues. The trim removed 10 bases at V and 0 bases at J, leaving 6 bases unmatched. The CDR3 DNA is TGTGCCACCGAGGGACAGGGGGCCGCAACTAATGAAAAACTGTTTTTT. Protein: CATEGQGAATNEKLFF.